The entry below describes one TCR beta chain. The participants were between roughly 18 and 100 years old and came from some 23 US areas. The sample belongs to a study of blood T cell repertoires in COVID-19. This CDR3 is 15 amino acids long. Germline loops: CDR1 MNHEY, CDR2 SVGAGI. The V and J ends lost 6 bases and 9 bases respectively, with 18 bases between them. Here immunoSEQ multiplex PCR was the method, and the copy in TCRdb shows in-frame clones only, minus some. The sample carries 250,000 to 300,000 clones, approximately 89% recorded once. The sample consisted of PBMCs or T cells enriched from blood (not recorded which). The rearrangement links TRBV6-5 to TRBJ1-6, with D possibly matching TRBD1 (6 bases). This receptor was identified in a woman in her fifties or sixties who had been exposed to COVID-19. CDR3 DNA: TGTGCCAGCAGGAAGACAGGAGGAGGAGTTTCACCCCTCCACTTT. Translating gives CASRKTGGGVSPLHF.